This TCR beta chain was documented in a study of blood T cell repertoires in COVID-19. Study at large: Acute and convalescent COVID-19 samples came from the United States, Italy and Spain. PBMCs, B-cell-depleted T cells, or T cells provided the cDNA or gDNA that made up the material.

The germline V gene has CDR1 SGHRS and CDR2 YFSETQ. CDR3 length equals 15 residues. V lost 5 bases to trimming and J lost 7 bases; unmatched junction nucleotides: 10. Seattle's cohort entered during active infection and was followed longitudinally. The authors' processing: Estimation of nucleated cell counts relied on the amplification of reference gene primers. TCRdb's copy holds only in-frame clones and misses some; the assay was immunoSEQ multiplex PCR. V and J calls and clone size come straight from that table; D and trimming were deduced from the DNA. This table has under 200,000 clones, 82% appearing once.

This receptor was identified in a woman in her sixties with COVID-19, enrolled during active disease. V is TRBV5-1 and J is TRBJ1-4, with 8 bases lining up with TRBD1. Sequenced material: peripheral blood. The CDR3 region has the DNA TGCGCCAGCAGTTTTCAGGGACAGGTTGGTGAAAAACTGTTTTTT. Amino acid sequence: CASSFQGQVGEKLFF.